The clone carrying this TCR beta chain was detected only a few times. The source of the sample is a study of patients and donors after allogeneic stem cell transplantation. TCRdb re-analysed the RT-PCR reads in MiXCR, keeping a single row per CDR3 protein. Of 920,000 or so distinct CDR3 sequences in the sample, about a sixth were seen once. The CDR3 is 14 amino acids. J gave up 6 bases and V 4 bases, and 8 bases lay outside the gene matches. What was sequenced was blood, either unsorted or a sorted T cell fraction (not recorded which). The receptor was isolated from a human donor who was either an allogeneic HSCT recipient or a stem cell or donor lymphocyte infusion donor (not recorded which). It is not recorded whose cells these are; they may come from a transplant donor. The chain couples TRBV12-3 or TRBV12-4 to TRBJ2-7; TRBD1 matches 8 bases. The CDR3 coding sequence is TGTGCCAGCAGTTACAGGGGGGAAAGGGGCGAGCAGTACTTC. It specifies CASSYRGERGEQYF.